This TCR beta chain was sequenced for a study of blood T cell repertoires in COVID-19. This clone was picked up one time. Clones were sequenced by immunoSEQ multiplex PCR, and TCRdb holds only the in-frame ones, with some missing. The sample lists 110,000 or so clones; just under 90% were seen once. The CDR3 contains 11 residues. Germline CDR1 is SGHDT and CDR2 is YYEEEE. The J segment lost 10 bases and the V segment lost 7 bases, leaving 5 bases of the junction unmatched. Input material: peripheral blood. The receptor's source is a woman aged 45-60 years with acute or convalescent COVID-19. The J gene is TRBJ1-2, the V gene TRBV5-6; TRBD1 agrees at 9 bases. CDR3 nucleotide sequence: TGTGCCAGCTCAGGACAGGGGTCCTACACCTTC. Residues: CASSGQGSYTF.